This T cell receptor (beta chain) was captured in a study of CD8+ T cells in alopecia areata. Study observations and caveats: In patients, TCRs were shared less clearly than in mice, and HLA may possibly be involved. Resident alphabeta T-cell populations of normal skin are likewise subject to sequencing in scalp samples. Normal scalp showed lower clonality than lesional scalp, especially alopecia totalis/universalis.

The table lists this clone with a few counts. Its antigen remains unknown. Germline and genes: mouse. Sorting of pooled cutaneous lymph node cells used CD4, CD8alpha, NKG2D, NKG2ACE and other markers. Following extraction, RNA underwent reverse transcription to cDNA, which served as the sequencing template. Assay: immunoSEQ multiplex PCR; the TCRdb copy retains only in-frame clones and omits some. The sample yields about 300,000 clones, without any singletons. This TCR came from a C3H/HeJ mouse with alopecia areata. The strain's MHC: H2-k. The sequencing sample was made of CD4+ T cells sorted from a lymph node.

CDR3 amino acids: CASGDVLGNTGQLYF. CDR3 DNA, as far as it was read: TGTGCCAGCGGTGATGTGCTGGGGAACACCGGG. The rearrangement links TRBV13-2 to TRBJ2-2; tentatively, D is TRBD2 (6 bases). From the germline J gene comes the end of the CDR3, since the read stops 4 residues before it. Germline values: CDR1 NNHNN, CDR2 SYGAGS (reference sequence). Trimming cost V 0 bases and J 2 bases, with 8 bases left between them. This CDR3 has 15 amino acids.